This T cell receptor (beta chain) comes out of a study of identical twins. Findings of the study overall: Low generation-probability sequences were in excess among twin-shared out-of-frame alpha sequences. The analysis was cross-sectional rather than longitudinal within donors. High-abundance cord blood beta clonotypes had fewer insertions; memory repertoires showed none.

In the case of this clonotype: The antigen remains undetermined.

Each CDR3 protein gets one entry after TCRdb re-called the 5' RACE reads with MiXCR. This table has hundreds of thousands of distinct CDR3 sequences, 8% to 9% appearing once. These sequences were also reported in another study, on yellow fever vaccine responses in identical twins. Per that study: It has been reported that, in twins, the vaccine T cell response seemed partly convergent and partly personalized.

The clonotype was recovered from a young woman in good health. Sequenced input: PBMCs.

The CDR3 nucleotides are TGTGCCAGCAGTGAGACAGTACCTACTGAAGCTTTCTTT. Translation gives CASSETVPTEAFF. The rearrangement joins TRBV2 to TRBJ1-1; D perhaps matches TRBD1 (5 bases). The CDR3 length is 13 residues. Germline values: CDR1 SNHLY, CDR2 FYNNEI. V gave up 3 bases and J gave up 5 bases, with 10 bases separating them.